The rows below give T cell receptor beta chains drawn from one sample of a study of long-term antiretroviral therapy in people with HIV. Clones were read by immunoSEQ multiplex PCR, and TCRdb kept only the in-frame ones, dropping some. The data contain fewer than 25,000 clones, approximately 90% of them singletons. Source: unsorted PBMCs, taken 2.3 years after starting antiretroviral therapy. The receptors come from a man in his sixties with HIV. CDR3s include the opening cysteine and the closing phenylalanine or tryptophan. Each record gives: D gene, V gene, clone size, J gene, CDR3 protein, CDR3 DNA. The D gene is left open where the match is weak. Size is omitted from some rows. Given values are once, few, many or a class for expanded clones.

D: .; V: TRBV5-1; size: .; J: TRBJ2-3; CDR3: CASSLVGGRITDTQYF; DNA: TGCGCCAGCAGCTTGGTGGGGGGGCGCATCACAGATACGCAGTATTTT
D: .; V: TRBV7-8; size: .; J: TRBJ1-5; CDR3: CASSPGWGGNQPQHF; DNA: TGTGCCAGCAGCCCGGGCTGGGGAGGAAATCAGCCCCAGCATTTT
D: TRBD1; V: TRBV7-2; size: .; J: TRBJ1-2; CDR3: CASSLSGTGVNYGYTF; DNA: TGTGCCAGCAGCTTATCTGGGACAGGGGTTAACTATGGCTACACCTTC
D: .; V: TRBV6-5; size: .; J: TRBJ1-2; CDR3: CASRSGSNYGYTF; DNA: TGTGCCAGCAGATCGGGTTCAAACTATGGCTACACCTTC
D: .; V: TRBV30; size: .; J: TRBJ2-7; CDR3: CAWRARLDYEQYF; DNA: TGTGCCTGGAGGGCAAGACTGGACTACGAGCAGTACTTC
D: .; V: TRBV7-9; size: .; J: TRBJ2-5; CDR3: CASSPRGETQYF; DNA: TGTGCCAGCAGCCCCCGCGGTGAGACCCAGTACTTC
D: TRBD1; V: TRBV5-4; size: .; J: TRBJ2-7; CDR3: CASRGGTGKGGGIYEQYF; DNA: TGTGCCAGCAGGGGCGGGACAGGGAAGGGTGGGGGGATCTACGAGCAGTACTTC
D: .; V: TRBV7-9; size: once; J: TRBJ1-1; CDR3: CASSPYGRAFF; DNA: TGTGCCAGCAGCCCTTATGGAAGGGCTTTCTTT
D: .; V: TRBV19; size: .; J: TRBJ1-1; CDR3: CASSPRGSGWAEAFF; DNA: TGTGCCAGTAGCCCCAGGGGCAGCGGGTGGGCTGAAGCTTTCTTT
D: .; V: TRBV29-1; size: .; J: TRBJ2-3; CDR3: CSVIGAVYATDTQYF; DNA: TGCAGCGTCATAGGGGCGGTTTATGCGACAGATACGCAGTATTTT
D: .; V: TRBV27; size: .; J: TRBJ1-5; CDR3: CARMRPQHF; DNA: TGTGCCAGGATGCGGCCCCAGCATTTT
D: .; V: TRBV7-3; size: once; J: TRBJ2-3; CDR3: CASSLTDHPTDTQYF; DNA: TGTGCCAGCAGCTTAACGGACCACCCGACAGATACGCAGTATTTT
D: .; V: TRBV7-9; size: .; J: TRBJ2-5; CDR3: CASSRDLETQYF; DNA: TGTGCCAGCAGCAGGGACTTGGAGACCCAGTACTTC
D: TRBD1; V: TRBV10-3; size: .; J: TRBJ1-5; CDR3: CAISEFRGGDQPQHF; DNA: TGTGCCATCAGTGAGTTTAGAGGGGGCGATCAGCCCCAGCATTTT
D: .; V: TRBV7-8; size: .; J: TRBJ1-3; CDR3: CASSLNPGSSGNTIYF; DNA: TGTGCCAGCAGCTTAAACCCAGGGAGCTCTGGAAACACCATATATTTT
D: .; V: TRBV15; size: .; J: TRBJ1-6; CDR3: CATSEAVNSPLHF; DNA: TGTGCCACCAGCGAGGCGGTGAATTCACCCCTCCACTTT
D: TRBD1; V: TRBV18; size: .; J: TRBJ1-1; CDR3: CASSPSMYRGSEAFF; DNA: TGTGCCAGCTCACCAAGCATGTACAGGGGGTCTGAAGCTTTCTTT
D: .; V: TRBV7-2; size: .; J: TRBJ1-1; CDR3: CASSTRQAHTEAFF; DNA: TGTGCCAGCAGCACCCGACAGGCCCACACTGAAGCTTTCTTT
D: .; V: TRBV5-6; size: .; J: TRBJ2-7; CDR3: CASSLKPGHEQYF; DNA: TGTGCCAGCAGCCTTAAACCGGGCCACGAGCAGTACTTC
D: .; V: TRBV4-1; size: few; J: TRBJ2-7; CDR3: CASSQDSQVNYEQYF; DNA: TGCGCCAGCAGCCAAGATTCACAGGTTAACTACGAGCAGTACTTC
D: .; V: TRBV14; size: .; J: TRBJ2-3; CDR3: CASSPMAGVGDTQYF; DNA: TGTGCCAGCAGTCCTATGGCCGGGGTCGGAGATACGCAGTATTTT
D: TRBD1; V: TRBV30; size: .; J: TRBJ1-1; CDR3: CAWGGQANTEAFF; DNA: TGTGCCTGGGGGGGACAGGCAAACACTGAAGCTTTCTTT
D: .; V: TRBV6-6; size: .; J: TRBJ2-7; CDR3: CASGKRGVAYEQYF; DNA: TGTGCCAGCGGAAAACGCGGGGTCGCCTACGAGCAGTACTTC
D: .; V: TRBV10-1; size: .; J: TRBJ2-7; CDR3: CASSESQGPYEQYF; DNA: TGCGCCAGCAGTGAGTCCCAGGGACCCTACGAGCAGTACTTC
D: .; V: TRBV27; size: .; J: TRBJ2-7; CDR3: CASSLDSSYEQYF; DNA: TGTGCCAGCAGTTTAGACAGCTCCTACGAGCAGTACTTC
D: TRBD2; V: TRBV13; size: .; J: TRBJ2-7; CDR3: CASSFTPGGLYEQYF; DNA: TGTGCCAGCAGCTTCACCCCGGGGGGGCTGTACGAGCAGTACTTC
D: TRBD1; V: TRBV5-4; size: .; J: TRBJ1-1; CDR3: CASSTNQGAPTEAFF; DNA: TGTGCCAGCAGCACGAATCAGGGGGCCCCCACTGAAGCTTTCTTT
D: .; V: TRBV20-1; size: .; J: TRBJ1-3; CDR3: CSAHSGNTIYF; DNA: TGCAGTGCTCACTCTGGAAACACCATATATTTT